The 31 T cell receptor beta chains below all came from one sample that was sequenced in a study of CD8+ T cells in alopecia areata (dated by TCRdb to the late 2010s). Sample time point, as interpreted from the label and publication: baseline before oral tofacitinib. Libraries were constructed by the immunoSEQ multiplex PCR assay. To provide template for TCR sequencing, every sample had RNA extracted and reverse transcribed into cDNA. TCRdb provides this immuneACCESS table in a form limited to in-frame rearrangements. Some clones are lacking; in checked studies, under half of them reflect an unresolved V gene, and why the rest are absent is not known. The sample table holds 150,000 to 200,000 clones, of which over 50% were seen once. Approximately 14% of the sample goes to the ten largest clones. The sequenced sample was CD4+ T cells sorted from blood, obtained at week 0. Source of these receptors: a human donor with alopecia areata.

This chain connects TRBV23-1 to TRBJ2-7; D unclear. TRBV23-1 is an ORF for which the function is uncertain. Trimming stripped 4 bases from V and 3 bases from J, with 10 bases between. The CDR3 consists of 13 residues. DNA for the CDR3: TGCGCCAGCAGTCTAACTGGGAACTACGAGCAGTACTTC. Its protein product is CASSLTGNYEQYF.

The gene calls are TRBV27 and TRBJ1-2, with TRBD1 identical over 9 bases. The CDR3 totals 17 residues. From germline, CDR1 is MNHEY and CDR2 SMNVEV (reference sequence). The J segment lost 1 base and the V segment lost 5 bases, leaving 11 bases of the junction unmatched. DNA for the CDR3: TGTGCCAGCAGTGTAACCGGCCCGGACAGGGGTAACTATGGCTACACCTTC. Encoded protein: CASSVTGPDRGNYGYTF.

The chain combines TRBV29-1 with TRBJ1-6; 9 bases align to TRBD1. With 5 bases clipped from V and 5 bases from J, the junction kept 7 bases outside the gene matches. CDR1 is SQVTM and CDR2 is ANQGSEA in the germline V gene. The CDR3 is made up of 15 amino acids. CDR3 bases: TGCAGCGTTTCTGAACGGACAGGGGATAATTCACCCCTCCACTTT. Translating it yields CSVSERTGDNSPLHF.

This CDR3 is CASSYTTGSGANVLTF. CDR3 DNA: TGTGCCAGCAGCTACACTACAGGCTCTGGGGCCAACGTCCTGACTTTC. The chain links TRBV5-6 to TRBJ2-6; the D gene is possibly TRBD1 (5 bases). This CDR3 has 16 residues. V lost 3 bases, J lost 0 bases, and 10 bases lay in between. CDR1 is SGHDT and CDR2 is YYEEEE in the germline V gene.

The chain carries TRBV29-1 and TRBJ2-1; D uncertain. The length of the CDR3 is 14 residues. The V end was cut by 2 bases, the J end by 0 bases, with 8 bases between. Germline values: CDR1 SQVTM, CDR2 ANQGSEA. CDR3 residues: CSVEFVNSYNEQFF. The CDR3 DNA follows: TGCAGCGTTGAATTCGTTAACTCCTACAATGAGCAGTTCTTC.

This clone turned up a few times. V gene TRBV29-1 combines with J gene TRBJ2-1, with D unresolved. The CDR3 extends over 11 amino acids. V lost 2 bases and J 6 bases, leaving 5 bases between the germline ends. CDR1 and CDR2 from the germline V gene are SQVTM and ANQGSEA. The CDR3: CSVETVNEQFF. CDR3 DNA: TGCAGCGTTGAAACAGTCAATGAGCAGTTCTTC.

There are a few counts of this clone. The chain carries TRBV6-5 and TRBJ1-2; 9 bases line up with TRBD1. Trimming removed 4 bases from V and 14 bases from J; junction bases left unmatched: 8. This CDR3 is built from 12 residues. Per the germline V gene, CDR1 is MNHEY and CDR2 is SVGAGI. The CDR3 DNA reads as TGTGCCAGCAGTTCAAACGACAGGGGGAGTACCTTC. Its translation: CASSSNDRGSTF.

This chain links TRBV30 with TRBJ2-2; D gene uncertain. The ends were cut back, 3 bases at V and 7 bases at J, with 15 bases in the middle. Germline CDR1 and CDR2: GTSNPN and SVGIG (reference sequence). The CDR3 covers 14 residues. CDR3 residues: CAWSLSYQVGELFF. The CDR3 DNA is TGTGCCTGGAGCCTCTCCTATCAGGTCGGGGAGCTGTTTTTT.

This clone came up once. This chain connects TRBV29-1 to TRBJ2-1; possible D gene TRBD2, 5 bases. Trimming stripped 4 bases from V and 6 bases from J, with 25 bases between. The CDR3 is 17 amino acids. CDR1 and CDR2 from the germline V gene are SQVTM and ANQGSEA. The CDR3 protein is CSVGWIRRAGEPNEQFF. The CDR3 DNA reads TGCAGCGTTGGATGGATAAGGCGGGCAGGAGAGCCCAATGAGCAGTTCTTC.

This clone has only a few counts. V and J are TRBV7-3 and TRBJ1-1; D may be TRBD1 (6 bases). V was trimmed by 5 bases and J by 1 base, leaving 11 bases between them. Germline V gene lookup returns CDR1 SGHTA and CDR2 FQGTGA. There are 14 residues in the CDR3. The CDR3 loop is CASSQTGRNTEAFF. DNA for the CDR3: TGTGCCAGCAGCCAAACAGGGAGGAACACTGAAGCTTTCTTT.

The chain recombines TRBV28 with TRBJ2-7; 7 bases are a match to TRBD2. The ends lost 6 bases at V and 6 bases at J; junction bases unmatched: 11. The CDR3 contains 14 residues. CDR1 MDHEN and CDR2 SYDVKM come from the germline V gene. The CDR3 DNA reads as TGTGCCAGCAGCACAAAGTGGGGAGGGACCGAGCAGTACTTC. Translated, it gives CASSTKWGGTEQYF.

This chain connects TRBV7-2 to TRBJ2-1; TRBD2 is a possible D gene (5 bases). The CDR3 contains 13 residues. Trimming removed 3 bases at V and 6 bases at J, with 9 bases between. Per the germline V gene, CDR1 is SGHTA and CDR2 is FQGNSA. CDR3 residues: CASSFGGGNEQFF. The CDR3 DNA sequence: TGTGCCAGCAGCTTCGGCGGAGGCAATGAGCAGTTCTTC.

The chain joins TRBV2 to TRBJ1-4; D is possibly TRBD1 (5 bases). V lost 7 bases and J lost 8, with 14 bases in between. CDR3 length: 13 residues. Germline CDR1 SNHLY, CDR2 FYNNEI. CDR3: CASITGEREKLFF. CDR3 sequence (DNA): TGTGCCAGCATCACGGGGGAACGCGAAAAACTGTTTTTT.

This clone was observed once. The rearrangement joins TRBV12-5 to TRBJ1-4; 11 positions match TRBD1. The CDR3 sequence is 15 residues long. Trimming at V came to 5 bases and at J to 7 bases, leaving 6 bases not matched to a gene. Germline CDR1 reads LGHNT; CDR2 reads FRNRAP. The CDR3 region has the DNA TGTGCTAGTGGTCACGGACAGGGGGCGGCTGAAAAACTGTTTTTT. This codes for CASGHGQGAAEKLFF.

This clone was seen only a few times. This chain connects TRBV13 to TRBJ1-2, with a possible D match to TRBD1 (5 bases). The germline V and J ends were trimmed by 5 bases and 8 bases, with 21 bases remaining between them. The germline CDR1 and CDR2 sequences are PRHDT and FYEKMQ (reference sequence). This CDR3 spans 15 amino acids. CDR3 sequence reads: CASSQTTGRGNGYTF. The CDR3 DNA reads TGTGCCAGCAGCCAAACAACGGGACGAGGGAACGGCTACACCTTC. Using reference TRBV13 and TRBJ1-2 for the parts outside the CDR3, the full variable domain is AAGVIQSPRHLIKEKRETATLKCYPIPRHDTVYWYQQGPGQDPQFLISFYEKMQSDKGSIPDRFSAQQFSDYHSELNMSSLELGDSALYFCASSQTTGRGNGYTFGSGTRLTVV.

The rearrangement uses TRBV5-1 and TRBJ2-3; 9 bases fit TRBD2. The CDR3 contains 15 residues. J was trimmed by 4 bases and V by 1 base; bases with no gene match: 4. Germline CDR1 is SGHRS and CDR2 is YFSETQ. CDR3 coding DNA: TGCGCCAGCAGCTTGTCTAGCGGGGCCCCAGATACGCAGTATTTT. Its translation is CASSLSSGAPDTQYF.

The table lists this clone with a few counts. The genes are TRBV23-1 and TRBJ1-2; unclear D gene. TRBV23-1 is known as an ORF, though its function is uncertain. The CDR3 sequence is 14 residues long. V dropped 6 bases and J dropped 2 bases, with 13 bases sitting between them. CDR3 loop: CASRAAGMNYGYTF. The CDR3 coding sequence is TGCGCCAGCAGGGCCGCGGGGATGAACTATGGCTACACCTTC.

The chain uses TRBV5-1 and TRBJ2-6, with 11 bases lining up with TRBD1. This CDR3 spans 16 amino acids. The germline V gene encodes CDR1 SGHRS and CDR2 YFSETQ. Unmatched junction bases numbered 1, after V lost 3 bases and J lost 2 bases. For the CDR3, the DNA is TGCGCCAGCAGCTCGGGACAGGGGGCTGGGGCCAACGTCCTGACTTTC. It translates to CASSSGQGAGANVLTF.

This clone was counted a single time. The rearrangement links TRBV27 to TRBJ2-1; 9 bases map to TRBD1. The CDR3 has 16 amino acids. V lost 2 bases and J lost 5; bases outside the gene matches: 7. The V gene's germline CDR1 is MNHEY and CDR2 SMNVEV (reference sequence). The CDR3 loop is CASSLSPGQGHNEQFF. CDR3 nucleotides: TGTGCCAGCAGTTTAAGTCCCGGACAGGGGCACAATGAGCAGTTCTTC.

The chain combines TRBV7-2 with TRBJ2-5, with TRBD2 matching over 10 bases. Germline V gives CDR1 SGHTA, CDR2 FQGNSA. This CDR3 has 16 residues. V dropped 6 bases and J dropped 5; count of bases not matched to a gene: 12. In nucleotides, the CDR3 is TGTGCCAGCAGTGATTCTAGCGGGGGACCTTGGGAGACCCAGTACTTC. As protein: CASSDSSGGPWETQYF.

The rearrangement uses TRBV7-7 and TRBJ2-5, with 11 bases aligning to TRBD2. V gave up 8 bases and J gave up 7 bases; unmatched junction bases: 3. This CDR3 is built from 12 residues. Looked up from germline, CDR1 is SSHAT and CDR2 is FNYEAQ (reference sequence). The CDR3 DNA sequence: TGTGCCAGCTCAACTAGCGGGGGGACCCAGTACTTC. Translating gives CASSTSGGTQYF.

The rearrangement joins TRBV9 to TRBJ2-7; 9 positions agree with TRBD1. Losses at the gene ends were 3 bases for V and 5 bases for J; bases not matched to a gene: 9. From germline, CDR1 is SGDLS and CDR2 YYNGEE. The CDR3 covers 15 residues. The CDR3 sequence is CASSAGTGSVHEQYF. CDR3 sequence (DNA): TGTGCCAGCAGCGCAGGGACAGGGAGTGTCCACGAGCAGTACTTC.

The chain uses TRBV5-1 and TRBJ2-7; tentatively, D is TRBD1 (6 bases). This CDR3 has 14 residues. Germline CDR1 is SGHRS and CDR2 is YFSETQ. V lost 1 base to trimming and J lost 2 bases, with 10 bases between them. CDR3 residues: CASSLSGVPYEQYF. The CDR3 DNA is TGCGCCAGCAGCTTGTCAGGGGTACCCTACGAGCAGTACTTC. The variable domain in full, completed from reference TRBV5-1 and TRBJ2-7, reads KAGVTQTPRYLIKTRGQQVTLSCSPISGHRSVSWYQQTPGQGLQFLFEYFSETQRNKGNFPGRFSGRQFSNSRSEMNVSTLELGDSALYLCASSLSGVPYEQYFGPGTRLTVT.

In its sample, this clone was seen a few times. The genes are TRBV4-2 and TRBJ2-2; perhaps TRBD1 as D (5 bases). Trimming took off 0 bases at V and 7 bases at J, with 9 bases between the two ends. The CDR3 loop spans 14 amino acids. Germline values: CDR1 LGHNA, CDR2 YNFKEQ. CDR3 coding DNA: TGTGCCAGCAGCCAAGATCAGGGCAGCGGGGAGCTGTTTTTT. Encoded protein: CASSQDQGSGELFF.

The V gene is TRBV18, the J gene TRBJ2-3, with 7 bases aligning to TRBD2. From germline, CDR1 is KGHSH and CDR2 LQKENI. The CDR3 is 16 residues long. Trimming removed 3 bases from V and 4 bases from J; junction bases left unmatched: 10. CDR3 DNA: TGTGCCAGCTCACCGGGACTACAAGGGAGGGCAGATACGCAGTATTTT. Translation: CASSPGLQGRADTQYF.

The gene calls are TRBV2 and TRBJ2-1; D is unresolved. Per germline, CDR1 SNHLY and CDR2 FYNNEI. With 4 bases removed from V and 4 bases from J, the gap between germline ends came to 2 bases. The CDR3 is made up of 11 amino acids. CDR3 region: CASSVYNEQFF. The CDR3 coding sequence is TGTGCCAGCAGTGTATACAATGAGCAGTTCTTC. The entire variable domain, with the rest obtained from reference TRBV2 and TRBJ2-1, is as follows: EPEVTQTPSHQVTQMGQEVILRCVPISNHLYFYWYRQILGQKVEFLVSFYNNEISEKSEIFDDQFSVERPDGSNFTLKIRSTKLEDSAMYFCASSVYNEQFFGPGTRLTVL.

There are many counts of this clone. The chain has TRBV18 and TRBJ2-6, with TRBD2 as a possible D gene (5 bases). This CDR3 is 17 amino acids long. Trimming took off 2 bases at V and 0 bases at J, with 11 bases between the two ends. Germline CDR1 and CDR2: KGHSH and LQKENI. The CDR3 nucleotides read TGTGCCAGCTCACCAAGGGCGGGCGACTCTGGGGCCAACGTCCTGACTTTC. As protein: CASSPRAGDSGANVLTF.

CDR3 sequence: CAIRRGAGTGELFF. As DNA, the CDR3 is TGTGCCATCAGGAGGGGAGCAGGCACCGGGGAGCTGTTTTTT. The chain has TRBV10-3 and TRBJ2-2; the D call may be TRBD1 or TRBD2 (5 bases each). Looked up from germline, CDR1 is ENHRY and CDR2 is SYGVKD. V lost 6 bases and J 4 bases, leaving 12 bases between the germline ends. The CDR3 contains 14 residues.

This clone came up a few times. This sequence joins TRBV11-2 and TRBJ1-2; 7 bases line up with TRBD1. There are 13 residues in the CDR3. The germline V gene has CDR1 SGHAT and CDR2 FQNNGV. V trimming: 5 bases; J trimming: 6 bases; junction bases outside the gene matches: 6. The CDR3 region is CASSVDRADGYTF. CDR3 nucleotides: TGTGCCAGCAGCGTTGACAGGGCGGATGGCTACACCTTC. Full variable domain (remainder filled in from reference TRBV11-2 and TRBJ1-2): EAGVAQSPRYKIIEKRQSVAFWCNPISGHATLYWYQQILGQGPKLLIQFQNNGVVDDSQLPKDRFSAERLKGVDSTLKIQPAKLEDSAVYLCASSVDRADGYTFGSGTRLTVV.

V gene TRBV30 combines with J gene TRBJ1-2; maybe TRBD1 (5 bases). The CDR3 totals 14 residues. Per the germline V gene, CDR1 is GTSNPN and CDR2 is SVGIG (reference sequence). Trimming stripped 6 bases from V and 0 bases from J, with 14 bases between. This CDR3 is CACHRQGSNYGYTF. In DNA, the CDR3 is TGTGCCTGCCATCGGCAGGGTTCTAACTATGGCTACACCTTC. The whole variable domain, remainder taken from reference TRBV30 and TRBJ1-2, is SQTIHQWPATLVQPVGSPLSLECTVEGTSNPNLYWYRQAAGRGLQLLFYSVGIGQISSEVPQNLSASRPQDRQFILSSKKLLLSDSGFYLCACHRQGSNYGYTFGSGTRLTVV.

This chain connects TRBV7-2 to TRBJ2-1; TRBD2 aligns across 10 bases. Trimming took 2 bases from V and 8 from J; bases not matched to a gene: 3. CDR3 length: 14 amino acids. Germline V lookup: CDR1 SGHTA, CDR2 FQGNSA. The CDR3 DNA is TGTGCCAGCAGCTTAAGCGGGGGGGCAGATGAGCAGTTCTTC. It encodes CASSLSGGADEQFF. The complete variable domain, with remaining parts taken from reference TRBV7-2 and TRBJ2-1, reads GAGVSQSPSNKVTEKGKDVELRCDPISGHTALYWYRQSLGQGLEFLIYFQGNSAPDKSGLPSDRFSAERTGGSVSTLTIQRTQQEDSAVYLCASSLSGGADEQFFGPGTRLTVL.